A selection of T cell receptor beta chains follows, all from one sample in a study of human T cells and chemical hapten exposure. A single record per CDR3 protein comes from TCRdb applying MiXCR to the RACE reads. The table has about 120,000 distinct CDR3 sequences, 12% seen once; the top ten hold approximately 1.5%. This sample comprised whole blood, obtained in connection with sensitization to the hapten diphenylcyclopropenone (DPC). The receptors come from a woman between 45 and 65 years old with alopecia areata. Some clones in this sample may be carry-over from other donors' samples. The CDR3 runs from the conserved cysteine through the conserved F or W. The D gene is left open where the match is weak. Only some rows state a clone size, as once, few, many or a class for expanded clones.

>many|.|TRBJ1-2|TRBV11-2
TGTGCCAGCAGCTTAGTGACAGCGGATGGCTACACCTTC
CASSLVTADGYTF
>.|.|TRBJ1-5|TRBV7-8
TGTGCCAGCAGCTTACGCCAGGGGAGATATCAGCCCCAGCATTTT
CASSLRQGRYQPQHF
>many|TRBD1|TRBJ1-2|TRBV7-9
TGTGCCAGCAGCCCTACAGGGGGCAACGTGGGCTACACCTTC
CASSPTGGNVGYTF
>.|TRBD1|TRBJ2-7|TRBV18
TGTGCCAGCTCACCTACAGGGGGCTCCTACGAGCAGTACTTC
CASSPTGGSYEQYF
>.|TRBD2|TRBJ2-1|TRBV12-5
TGTGCTAGTGGCCCAACTAGCGGGAGGCGGTATGAGCAGTTCTTC
CASGPTSGRRYEQFF
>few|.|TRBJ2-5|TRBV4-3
TGCGCCAGCAGCCAAGATTCCCAAGAGACCCAGTACTTC
CASSQDSQETQYF
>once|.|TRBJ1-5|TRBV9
TGTGCCAGCAGGCGGCAGGTGGCGAGGCAGCCCCAGCATTTT
CASRRQVARQPQHF
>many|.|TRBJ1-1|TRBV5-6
TGTGCCAGCAGCTTATTGGTGTTAATTTCCAACACTGAAGCTTTCTTT
CASSLLVLISNTEAFF
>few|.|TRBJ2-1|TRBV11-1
TGTGCCAGCAGCCCGGGAACAGGGTTCGGTGAGCAGTTCTTC
CASSPGTGFGEQFF
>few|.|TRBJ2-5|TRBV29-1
TGCAGCGTTGGGGGACTTATAGCGGCCCAGCAAGAGACCCAGTACTTC
CSVGGLIAAQQETQYF
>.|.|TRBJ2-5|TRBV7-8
TGTGCCAGCAAAGGAGGGGGGCCCCTTAAGACCCAGTACTTC
CASKGGGPLKTQYF
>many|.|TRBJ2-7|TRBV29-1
TGCAGCGTTGGGGTCAGGGACTACGAGCAGTACTTC
CSVGVRDYEQYF
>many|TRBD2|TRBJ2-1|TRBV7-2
TGTGCCAGCAGCCGTTCAAAAGGGCTTAGCGGGAGTTTCCATGAGCAGTTCTTC
CASSRSKGLSGSFHEQFF
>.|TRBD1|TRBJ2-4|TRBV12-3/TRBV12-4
TGTGCCAGCAGCCAACAATTCCCGGACAGGGGGCAGTACTTC
CASSQQFPDRGQYF
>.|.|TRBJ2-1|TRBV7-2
TGTGCCAGCAGGTACCGATCAGGCTCCTACAATGAGCAGTTCTTC
CASRYRSGSYNEQFF
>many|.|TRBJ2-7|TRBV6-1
TGTGCCAGCAGCCGGGACGGACCGTACTACGAGCAGTACTTC
CASSRDGPYYEQYF
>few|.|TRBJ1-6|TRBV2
TGTGCCAGCAGTGCCCATGCGAGCGGGTCACCCCTCCACTTT
CASSAHASGSPLHF
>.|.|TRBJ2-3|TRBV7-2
TGTGCCAGCAGCCCAACGGCGGCGGGGACGCCGGATACGCAGTATTTT
CASSPTAAGTPDTQYF
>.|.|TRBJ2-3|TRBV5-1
TGCGCCAGCAGCCAGACAGATACGCAGTATTTT
CASSQTDTQYF
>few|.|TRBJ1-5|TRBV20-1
TGCAGTGCTAGGGAGGGGAGTGGGAATCAGCCCCAGCATTTT
CSAREGSGNQPQHF
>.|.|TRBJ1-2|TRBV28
TGTGCCAGCAGGGACGGTGACTATGGCTACACCTTC
CASRDGDYGYTF
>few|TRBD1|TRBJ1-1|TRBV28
TGTGCCAGCAGTTTATCACAGGGGCAAGAAGCTTTCTTT
CASSLSQGQEAFF
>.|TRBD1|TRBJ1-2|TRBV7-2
TGTGCCAGCAGCCTGCAGGGGGGGATTCATGGCTACACCTTC
CASSLQGGIHGYTF